This T cell receptor (beta chain) is drawn from a study of T-cell reconstitution after alpha-beta-depleted transplantation in children. General study findings and limits: Certain patients had high TCRbeta diversity at day 60, and it came from recipient T cells and thymic progenitors that survived. It was newly produced T cells that mostly accounted for T-cell counts and diversity one year after transplant.

Using unique molecular identifiers, the investigators prepared the TCRbeta library. TCRdb recomputed calls from the PCR reads with MiXCR, one row per CDR3 protein. The repertoire holds almost 250,000 distinct CDR3 sequences, about a quarter seen once, with over 2.5% in the top ten. With 4 bases clipped from V and 12 bases from J, the junction kept 12 bases outside the gene matches. CDR1 and CDR2 from the germline V gene are SQVTM and ANQGSEA. The CDR3 has 13 residues. Notes on this clonotype: As yet, its antigen is unknown.

The genes are TRBV29-1 and TRBJ2-1, with TRBD2 matching 7 bases. The source is a girl aged 2 to 9 with Fanconi anemia, due to receive a stem cell transplant. The material sequenced was PBMCs, taken before TCRalphabeta/CD19-depleted stem cell transplant. The CDR3 DNA sequence: TGCAGCGTTGGTGGGGGGGAGGCAAAAGGGCAGTTCTTC. This gives the protein CSVGGGEAKGQFF.